This TCR beta chain was sequenced for a study of PD-1 blockade in classical Hodgkin lymphoma. Study-level information: Patients received nivolumab 3 mg/kg intravenously every 2 weeks.

Trimming removed 4 bases at V and 4 bases at J, with 11 bases between. The germline V gene encodes CDR1 KGHSH and CDR2 LQKENI. The CDR3 sequence is 14 residues long. Sequencing used immunoSEQ multiplex PCR; TCRdb keeps in-frame clones, though not all of them. Of about 22,000 clones in the sample, approximately 68% were seen once. Time point given: cycle 4 day 1 (C4D1), after about 6 weeks of nivolumab. Following autologous stem cell transplantation, relapse occurred in every patient, and exposure to brentuximab vedotin varied. Magnetic negative selection served to purify CD4+ T cells out of PBMCs that had been thawed.

The chain is built from TRBV18 and TRBJ1-5, with D possibly matching TRBD1 (6 bases). This clonotype was obtained from a human donor with classical Hodgkin lymphoma. Sequencing used CD4+ T cells from blood, obtained before the fourth cycle of nivolumab. Here the CDR3 reads CASSQQDRNQPQHF. The CDR3 region has the DNA TGTGCCAGCTCACAGCAGGACAGAAATCAGCCCCAGCATTTT. Full variable domain (outside the CDR3, taken from reference TRBV18 and TRBJ1-5): NAGVMQNPRHLVRRRGQEARLRCSPMKGHSHVYWYRQLPEEGLKFMVYLQKENIIDESGMPKERFSAEFPKEGPSILRIQQVVRGDSAAYFCASSQQDRNQPQHFGDGTRLSIL.